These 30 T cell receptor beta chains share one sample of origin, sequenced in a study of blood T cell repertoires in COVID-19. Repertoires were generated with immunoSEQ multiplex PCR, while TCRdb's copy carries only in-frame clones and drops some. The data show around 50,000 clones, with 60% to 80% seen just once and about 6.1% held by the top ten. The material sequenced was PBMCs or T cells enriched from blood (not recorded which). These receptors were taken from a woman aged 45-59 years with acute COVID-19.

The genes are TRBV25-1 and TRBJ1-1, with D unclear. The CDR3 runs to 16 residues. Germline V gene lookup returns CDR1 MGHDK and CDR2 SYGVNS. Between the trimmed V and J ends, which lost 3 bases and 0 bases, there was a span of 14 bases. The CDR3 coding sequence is TGTGCCAGCAGTGAGCGCGGGTCGTCTATGAACACTGAAGCTTTCTTT. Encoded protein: CASSERGSSMNTEAFF.

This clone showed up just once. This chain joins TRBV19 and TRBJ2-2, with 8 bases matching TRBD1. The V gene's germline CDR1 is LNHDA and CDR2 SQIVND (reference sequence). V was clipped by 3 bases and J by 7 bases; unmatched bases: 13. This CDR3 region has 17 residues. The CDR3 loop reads CASSMVARGLMGGELFF. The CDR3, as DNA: TGTGCCAGTAGTATGGTCGCCAGGGGGCTTATGGGCGGGGAGCTGTTTTTT.

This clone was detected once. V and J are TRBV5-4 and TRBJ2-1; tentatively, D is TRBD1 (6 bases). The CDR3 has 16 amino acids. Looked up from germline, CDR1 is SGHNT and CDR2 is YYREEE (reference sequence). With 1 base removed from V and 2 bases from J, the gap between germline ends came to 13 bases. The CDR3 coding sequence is TGTGCCAGCAGCTTGAAGTCAGGGGTTACCTACAATGAGCAGTTCTTC. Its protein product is CASSLKSGVTYNEQFF.

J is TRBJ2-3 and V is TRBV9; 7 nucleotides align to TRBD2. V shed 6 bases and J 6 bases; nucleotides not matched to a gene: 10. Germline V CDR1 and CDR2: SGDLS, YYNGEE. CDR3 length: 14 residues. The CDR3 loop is CASTPRGDDDTQYF. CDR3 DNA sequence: TGTGCCAGCACCCCACGGGGGGACGACGATACGCAGTATTTT.

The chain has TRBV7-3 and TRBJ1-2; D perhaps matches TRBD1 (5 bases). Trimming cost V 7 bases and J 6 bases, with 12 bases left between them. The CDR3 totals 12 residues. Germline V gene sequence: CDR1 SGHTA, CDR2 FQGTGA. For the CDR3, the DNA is TGTGCCAGCATCCAGGGTTTAAATGGCTACACCTTC. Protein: CASIQGLNGYTF.

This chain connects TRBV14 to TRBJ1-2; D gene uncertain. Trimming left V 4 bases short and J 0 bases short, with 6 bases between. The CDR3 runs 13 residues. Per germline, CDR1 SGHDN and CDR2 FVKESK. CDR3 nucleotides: TGTGCCAGCAGCCGCACGGCTAACTATGGCTACACCTTC. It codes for CASSRTANYGYTF.

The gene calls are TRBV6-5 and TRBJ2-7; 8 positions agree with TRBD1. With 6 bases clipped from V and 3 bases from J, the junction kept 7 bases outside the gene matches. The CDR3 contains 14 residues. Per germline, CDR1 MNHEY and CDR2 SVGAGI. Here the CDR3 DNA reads TGTGCCAGCAGATCGACAGGGGCGAGCTACGAGCAGTACTTC. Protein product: CASRSTGASYEQYF.

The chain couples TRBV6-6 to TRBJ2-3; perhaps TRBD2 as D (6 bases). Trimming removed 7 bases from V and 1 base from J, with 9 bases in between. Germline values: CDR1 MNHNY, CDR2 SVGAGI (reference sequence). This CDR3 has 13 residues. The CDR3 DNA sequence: TGTGCCAGCACGGGGGATGGCACAGATACGCAGTATTTT. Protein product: CASTGDGTDTQYF.

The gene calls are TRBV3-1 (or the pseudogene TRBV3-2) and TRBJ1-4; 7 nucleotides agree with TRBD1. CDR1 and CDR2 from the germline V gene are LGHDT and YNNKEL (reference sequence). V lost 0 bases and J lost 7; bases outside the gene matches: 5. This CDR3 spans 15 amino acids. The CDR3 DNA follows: TGTGCCAGCAGCCAAGATGTGACAGGGACTGAAAAACTGTTTTTT. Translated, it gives CASSQDVTGTEKLFF.

CDR3 amino acids: CASSRLGQAEYGYTF. The CDR3 DNA is TGTGCCAGCAGCCGCCTAGGACAGGCGGAATATGGCTACACCTTC. The V and J genes are TRBV14 and TRBJ1-2; 7 nucleotides match TRBD1. Germline lookup yields CDR1 SGHDN and CDR2 FVKESK. V was clipped by 4 bases and J by 5 bases; unmatched bases: 10. The CDR3 consists of 15 residues.

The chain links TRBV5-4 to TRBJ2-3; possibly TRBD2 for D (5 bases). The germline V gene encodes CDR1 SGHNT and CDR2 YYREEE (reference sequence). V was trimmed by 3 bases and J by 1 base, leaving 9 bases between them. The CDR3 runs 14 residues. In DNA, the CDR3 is TGTGCCAGCAGCTCCGGGGTTCGCACAGATACGCAGTATTTT. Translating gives CASSSGVRTDTQYF.

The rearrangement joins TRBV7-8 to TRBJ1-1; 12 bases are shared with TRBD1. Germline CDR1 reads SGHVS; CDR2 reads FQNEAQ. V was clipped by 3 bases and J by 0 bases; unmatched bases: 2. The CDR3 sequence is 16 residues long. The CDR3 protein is CASSFGTGGMNTEAFF. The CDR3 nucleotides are TGTGCCAGCAGCTTCGGGACAGGGGGCATGAACACTGAAGCTTTCTTT.

The CDR3 loop reads CASSPRGTGTGNHGYTF. In nucleotides, the CDR3 is TGCGCCAGCAGCCCCAGGGGGACCGGGACAGGGAACCATGGCTACACCTTC. This sequence joins TRBV5-1 and TRBJ1-2, with 9 bases lining up with TRBD1. This CDR3 is 17 amino acids long. The V gene end was trimmed by 4 bases and the J gene end by 6 bases; junction bases not matched to a gene: 16. Germline loops: CDR1 SGHRS, CDR2 YFSETQ.

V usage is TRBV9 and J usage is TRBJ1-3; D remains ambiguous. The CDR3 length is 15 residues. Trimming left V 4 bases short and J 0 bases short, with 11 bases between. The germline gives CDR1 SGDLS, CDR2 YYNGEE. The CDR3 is CASSPQANSGNTIYF. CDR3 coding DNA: TGTGCCAGCAGCCCCCAGGCTAACTCTGGAAACACCATATATTTT. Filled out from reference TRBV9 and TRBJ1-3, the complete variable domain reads DSGVTQTPKHLITATGQRVTLRCSPRSGDLSVYWYQQSLDQGLQFLIQYYNGEERAKGNILERFSAQQFPDLHSELNLSSLELGDSALYFCASSPQANSGNTIYFGEGSWLTVV.

The CDR3 loop reads CASSLGGSYNEQFF. CDR3 nucleotide sequence: TGTGCCAGCAGTTTGGGGGGGTCCTACAATGAGCAGTTCTTC. The J gene is TRBJ2-1, the V gene TRBV28; 7 bases line up with TRBD2. Germline-derived CDR1 and CDR2 are MDHEN and SYDVKM. The CDR3 has 14 amino acids. Losses at the gene ends were 3 bases for V and 1 base for J; bases not matched to a gene: 0.

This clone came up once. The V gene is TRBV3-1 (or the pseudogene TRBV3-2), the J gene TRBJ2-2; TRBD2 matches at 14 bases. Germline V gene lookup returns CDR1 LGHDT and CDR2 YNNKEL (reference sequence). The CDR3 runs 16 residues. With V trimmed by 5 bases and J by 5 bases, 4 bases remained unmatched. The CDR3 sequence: CASSLTSGGATGELFF. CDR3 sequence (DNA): TGTGCCAGCAGCTTGACTAGCGGGGGGGCTACCGGGGAGCTGTTTTTT.

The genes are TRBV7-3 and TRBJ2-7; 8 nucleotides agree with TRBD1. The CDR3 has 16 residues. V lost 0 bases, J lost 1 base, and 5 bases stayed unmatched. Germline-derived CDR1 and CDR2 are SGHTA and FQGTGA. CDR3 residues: CASSLTDRTGSYEQYF. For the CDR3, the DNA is TGTGCCAGCAGCTTAACAGATAGGACAGGGTCCTACGAGCAGTACTTC.

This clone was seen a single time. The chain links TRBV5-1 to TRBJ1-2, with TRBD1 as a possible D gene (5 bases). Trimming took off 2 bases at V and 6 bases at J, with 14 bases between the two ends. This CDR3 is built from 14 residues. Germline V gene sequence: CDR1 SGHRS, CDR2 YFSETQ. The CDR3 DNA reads TGCGCCAGCAGCTTCGGACATGCTGTGGATGGCTACACCTTC. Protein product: CASSFGHAVDGYTF.

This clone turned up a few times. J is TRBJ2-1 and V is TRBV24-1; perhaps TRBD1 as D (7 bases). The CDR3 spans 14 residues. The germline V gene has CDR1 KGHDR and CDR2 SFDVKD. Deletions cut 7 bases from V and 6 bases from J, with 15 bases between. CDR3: CATSWAGGGNEQFF. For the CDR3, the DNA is TGTGCCACCAGCTGGGCAGGGGGAGGCAATGAGCAGTTCTTC.

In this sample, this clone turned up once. CDR3 sequence reads: CASSVEQGGVYEQYF. The DNA for the CDR3 is TGTGCCAGCAGCGTAGAACAGGGGGGTGTCTACGAGCAGTACTTC. V usage is TRBV9 and J usage is TRBJ2-7; 8 positions match TRBD1. The V and J ends lost 0 bases and 3 bases, in that order; junction bases with no gene match: 5. The CDR3 runs to 15 residues. Looked up from germline, CDR1 is SGDLS and CDR2 is YYNGEE. The full variable domain, rest sourced from reference TRBV9 and TRBJ2-7, is DSGVTQTPKHLITATGQRVTLRCSPRSGDLSVYWYQQSLDQGLQFLIQYYNGEERAKGNILERFSAQQFPDLHSELNLSSLELGDSALYFCASSVEQGGVYEQYFGPGTRLTVT.

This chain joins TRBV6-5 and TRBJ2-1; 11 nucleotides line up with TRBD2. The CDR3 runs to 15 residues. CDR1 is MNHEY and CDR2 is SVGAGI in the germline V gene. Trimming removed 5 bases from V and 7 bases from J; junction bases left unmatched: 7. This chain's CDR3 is CASSQLAGAGNEQFF. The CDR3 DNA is TGTGCCAGCAGTCAACTAGCGGGGGCCGGGAATGAGCAGTTCTTC.

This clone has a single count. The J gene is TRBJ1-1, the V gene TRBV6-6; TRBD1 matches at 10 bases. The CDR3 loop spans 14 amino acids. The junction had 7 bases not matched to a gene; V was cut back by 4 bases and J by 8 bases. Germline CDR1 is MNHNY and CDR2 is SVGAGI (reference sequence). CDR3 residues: CASSSVGTGVEAFF. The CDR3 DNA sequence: TGTGCCAGCAGTTCCGTAGGGACAGGGGTAGAAGCTTTCTTT.

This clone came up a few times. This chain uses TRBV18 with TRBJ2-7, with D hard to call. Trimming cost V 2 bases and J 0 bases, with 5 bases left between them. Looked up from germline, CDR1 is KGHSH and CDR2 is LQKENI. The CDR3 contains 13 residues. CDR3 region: CASSPSGSYEQYF. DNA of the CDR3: TGTGCCAGCTCACCATCGGGCTCCTACGAGCAGTACTTC.

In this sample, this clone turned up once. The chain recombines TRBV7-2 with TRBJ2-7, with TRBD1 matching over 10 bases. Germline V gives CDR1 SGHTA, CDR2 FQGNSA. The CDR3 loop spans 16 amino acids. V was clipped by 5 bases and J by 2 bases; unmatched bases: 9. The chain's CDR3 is CASSRGQGRKAYEQYF. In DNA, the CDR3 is TGTGCCAGCAGCAGGGGACAGGGGAGGAAGGCCTACGAGCAGTACTTC.

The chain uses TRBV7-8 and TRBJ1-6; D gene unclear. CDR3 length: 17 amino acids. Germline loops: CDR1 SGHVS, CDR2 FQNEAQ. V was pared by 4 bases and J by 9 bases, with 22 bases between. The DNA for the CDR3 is TGTGCCAGCAGCTCCCAGATACCACGGGATTCTTCTTCACCCCTCCACTTT. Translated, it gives CASSSQIPRDSSSPLHF.

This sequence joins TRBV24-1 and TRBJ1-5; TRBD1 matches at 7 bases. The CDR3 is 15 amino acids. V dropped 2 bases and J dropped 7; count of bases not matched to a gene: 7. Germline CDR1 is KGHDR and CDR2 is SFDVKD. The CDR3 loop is CATSDSRQGGQPQHF. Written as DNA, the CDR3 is TGTGCCACCAGTGATTCAAGACAGGGAGGACAGCCCCAGCATTTT.

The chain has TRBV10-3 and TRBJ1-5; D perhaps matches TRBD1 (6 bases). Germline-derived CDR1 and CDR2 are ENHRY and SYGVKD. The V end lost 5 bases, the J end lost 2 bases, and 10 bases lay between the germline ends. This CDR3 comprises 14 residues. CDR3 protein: CAISTGLGNQPQHF. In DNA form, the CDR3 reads TGTGCCATCAGTACAGGGTTGGGCAATCAGCCCCAGCATTTT.

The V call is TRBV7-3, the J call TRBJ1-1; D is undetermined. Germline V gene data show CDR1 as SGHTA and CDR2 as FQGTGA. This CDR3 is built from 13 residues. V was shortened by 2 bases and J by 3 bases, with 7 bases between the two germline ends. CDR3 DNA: TGTGCCAGCAGCTTACAAGGAGACACTGAAGCTTTCTTT. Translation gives CASSLQGDTEAFF.

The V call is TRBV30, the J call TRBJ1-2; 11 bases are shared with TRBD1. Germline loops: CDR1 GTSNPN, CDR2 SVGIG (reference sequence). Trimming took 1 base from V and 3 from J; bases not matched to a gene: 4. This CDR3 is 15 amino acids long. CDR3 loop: CAWSGDRGDDYGYTF. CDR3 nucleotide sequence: TGTGCCTGGAGTGGGGACAGGGGGGACGACTATGGCTACACCTTC.

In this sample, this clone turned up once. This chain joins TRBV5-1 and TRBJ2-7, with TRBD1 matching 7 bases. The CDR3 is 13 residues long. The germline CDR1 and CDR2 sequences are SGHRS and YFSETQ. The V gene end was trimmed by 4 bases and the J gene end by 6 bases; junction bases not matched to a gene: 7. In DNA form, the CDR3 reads TGCGCCAGCAGCAACGACAGGGCTGCCGAGCAGTACTTC. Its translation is CASSNDRAAEQYF.